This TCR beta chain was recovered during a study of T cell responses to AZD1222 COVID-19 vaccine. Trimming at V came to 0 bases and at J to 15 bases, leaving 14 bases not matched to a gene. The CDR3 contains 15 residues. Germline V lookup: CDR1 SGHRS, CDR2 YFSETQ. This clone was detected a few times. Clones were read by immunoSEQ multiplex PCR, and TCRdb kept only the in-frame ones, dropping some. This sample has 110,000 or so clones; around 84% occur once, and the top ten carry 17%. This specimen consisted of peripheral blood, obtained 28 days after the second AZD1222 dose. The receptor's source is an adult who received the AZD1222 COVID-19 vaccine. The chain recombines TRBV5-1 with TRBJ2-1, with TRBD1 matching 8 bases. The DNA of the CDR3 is TGCGCCAGCAGCTTGGCCGAGCGAAACCGGGACAGGTCGTTCTTC. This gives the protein CASSLAERNRDRSFF. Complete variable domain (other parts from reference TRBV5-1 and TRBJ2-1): KAGVTQTPRYLIKTRGQQVTLSCSPISGHRSVSWYQQTPGQGLQFLFEYFSETQRNKGNFPGRFSGRQFSNSRSEMNVSTLELGDSALYLCASSLAERNRDRSFFGPGTRLTVL.